There are many counts of the clone carrying this T cell receptor (beta chain). TCRdb passed the 5' RACE reads through MiXCR, listing each CDR3 protein once. The sample records more than 95,000 distinct CDR3 sequences, almost 8.5% being singletons. Germline lookup yields CDR1 DFQATT and CDR2 SNEGSKA (reference sequence). V gave up 6 bases and J gave up 0 bases, with 7 bases separating them. This CDR3 has 12 residues. The data belong to a study of CD8 T cells in ankylosing spondylitis. The rearrangement uses TRBV20-1 and TRBJ2-3, with D possibly being TRBD2 (5 bases). This sequence was found in a male donor with ankylosing spondylitis or in good health (not recorded which). Sample: blood, either unsorted or a sorted T cell fraction (not recorded which). The CDR3 DNA is TGCAGTGCGGCTAGCAGCACAGATACGCAGTATTTT. This sequence encodes CSAASSTDTQYF.